At least ten counts were recorded for the clone carrying this T cell receptor (beta chain). Antigen unknown. For TCR, cDNA came from 5'RACE template switching, which added a universal primer site and UMIs. MiXCR was run by TCRdb on the 5' RACE reads, yielding one entry per CDR3 protein. The data hold 550,000 or so distinct CDR3 sequences, with 15% to 20% observed a single time. The source of the sample is a study of T cells after yellow fever vaccination. Study results and caveats: The booster saw the reappearance of most primary-vaccination clones (roughly 96% CD4, almost 90% CD8).

This CDR3 region has 16 residues. Germline values: CDR1 SGHTA, CDR2 FQGNSA. V gave up 1 base and J gave up 2 bases, with 11 bases separating them. The chain couples TRBV7-2 to TRBJ2-2; TRBD1 is a possible D gene (6 bases). The receptor was isolated from a man under 40 who received the YFV17D yellow fever vaccine. The sample in question was PBMCs, obtained 15 days after the yellow fever booster vaccination. CDR3 residues: CASSLVGGYNTGELFF. Written as DNA, the CDR3 is TGTGCCAGCAGCTTAGTAGGGGGATACAACACCGGGGAGCTGTTTTTT.